The 17 T cell receptor beta chains given below trace back to one sample, sequenced in a study of blood T cell repertoires in COVID-19. The data were produced by immunoSEQ multiplex PCR, yet TCRdb's version contains in-frame clones alone and is incomplete. The sample includes about 58,000 clones, 75% to 90% seen only once; the top ten take about 8%. The sample comprised peripheral blood. Every receptor here comes from an older woman with active COVID-19.

CDR3: CASSLGASGEQYF. The DNA for the CDR3 is TGCGCCAGCAGCCTAGGGGCTAGTGGCGAGCAGTACTTC. The rearrangement joins TRBV5-1 to TRBJ2-7; tentatively, D is TRBD1 (5 bases). The germline V gene has CDR1 SGHRS and CDR2 YFSETQ. This CDR3 is built from 13 residues. The V gene lost 4 bases and the J gene lost 6 bases, with 14 bases spanning the gap.

This chain joins TRBV28 and TRBJ2-2, with D perhaps TRBD1 (5 bases). This CDR3 region has 16 residues. Germline lookup yields CDR1 MDHEN and CDR2 SYDVKM. V was shortened by 7 bases and J by 6 bases, with 21 bases between the two germline ends. CDR3: CASTLPQGFASGELFF. The CDR3 DNA follows: TGTGCCAGCACCTTACCCCAGGGCTTCGCATCCGGGGAGCTGTTTTTT. Drawing the rest from reference TRBV28 and TRBJ2-2, the complete variable domain is DVKVTQSSRYLVKRTGEKVFLECVQDMDHENMFWYRQDPGLGLRLIYFSYDVKMKEKGDIPEGYSVSREKKERFSLILESASTNQTSMYLCASTLPQGFASGELFFGEGSRLTVL.

The chain links TRBV15 to TRBJ2-6, with unresolved D. Germline CDR1 and CDR2: LNHNV and YYDKDF (reference sequence). CDR3 length: 15 residues. Trimming cost V 3 bases and J 1 base, with 7 bases left between them. The CDR3 reads CATSSQYSGANVLTF. DNA of the CDR3: TGTGCCACCAGCAGCCAGTATTCTGGGGCCAACGTCCTGACTTTC.

This clone was seen a few times. This chain uses TRBV10-2 with TRBJ2-1; D may be TRBD1 (6 bases). With 6 bases removed from V and 10 bases from J, the gap between germline ends came to 13 bases. CDR1 is WSHSY and CDR2 is SAAADI in the germline V gene. The CDR3 totals 12 residues. The DNA of the CDR3 is TGCGCCAGCAGAGAGGAAGGGACAGAGCAGTTCTTC. It specifies CASREEGTEQFF.

Of note for this clone: An end of the junction does not agree with germline; a read error may underlie this. V usage is TRBV28 and J usage is TRBJ2-7; TRBD1 might be the D (6 bases). The CDR3 is 16 amino acids. The germline V gene has CDR1 MDHEN and CDR2 SYDVKM. The CDR3 DNA reads as TGTGCCAGCAGTTTAACGAACTCCCCAACAGGGTTAGGGTATAACTTC. The encoded protein is CASSLTNSPTGLGYNF.

The J gene is TRBJ2-3, the V gene TRBV10-3; D is unclear. Trimming pared 3 bases from V and 3 bases from J, leaving 10 bases between. There are 14 residues in the CDR3. Germline lookup yields CDR1 ENHRY and CDR2 SYGVKD. CDR3 in DNA: TGTGCCATCAGTGATGGTTGGCAGACAGATACGCAGTATTTT. This codes for CAISDGWQTDTQYF.

The gene calls are TRBV5-1 and TRBJ2-7; 12 bases match TRBD2. There are 16 residues in the CDR3. The J segment lost 2 bases and the V segment lost 4 bases, leaving 7 bases of the junction unmatched. Germline V lookup: CDR1 SGHRS, CDR2 YFSETQ. CDR3 in DNA: TGCGCCAGCAGCCCAAAGACTAGCGGGGGAACCTACGAGCAGTACTTC. Encoded protein: CASSPKTSGGTYEQYF.

The chain couples TRBV2 to TRBJ2-1; a possible D gene is TRBD2 (5 bases). Germline V lookup: CDR1 SNHLY, CDR2 FYNNEI. The CDR3 is made up of 15 amino acids. Trimming shortened V by 6 bases and J by 6 bases, and 18 bases separated the two germline ends. The CDR3 DNA follows: TGTGCCAGCAGATCCCTGGCGAGGGCGGGCAATGAGCAGTTCTTC. It specifies CASRSLARAGNEQFF.

In this sample, this clone turned up once. V and J are TRBV9 and TRBJ2-5; D gene ambiguous. Deletions cut 0 bases from V and 0 bases from J, with 9 bases between. CDR1 is SGDLS and CDR2 is YYNGEE in the germline V gene. CDR3 size: 15 residues. The CDR3 loop reads CASSVGLYDQETQYF. In nucleotides, the CDR3 is TGTGCCAGCAGCGTAGGACTGTACGACCAAGAGACCCAGTACTTC.

The rearrangement links TRBV2 to TRBJ2-7; D may be TRBD2 (6 bases). The length of the CDR3 is 14 residues. Germline values: CDR1 SNHLY, CDR2 FYNNEI. Trimming shortened V by 5 bases and J by 3 bases, and 14 bases separated the two germline ends. The CDR3, as DNA: TGTGCCAGCAGTCACCCGAGGCGGGACTACGAGCAGTACTTC. As protein: CASSHPRRDYEQYF.

The V gene is TRBV6-5, the J gene TRBJ1-1; the match to TRBD1 covers 9 bases. Losses at the gene ends were 7 bases for V and 5 bases for J; bases not matched to a gene: 5. The CDR3 has 13 amino acids. The germline CDR1 and CDR2 sequences are MNHEY and SVGAGI. The CDR3 nucleotides read TGTGCCAGCACTTGGACAGGGGAAACTGAAGCTTTCTTT. It encodes CASTWTGETEAFF.

The V call is TRBV5-1, the J call TRBJ1-5; no clear D gene. Trimming shortened V by 0 bases and J by 8 bases, and 15 bases separated the two germline ends. CDR1 is SGHRS, CDR2 YFSETQ, per germline. CDR3 size: 15 residues. The CDR3 reads CASSLGSGENEPQHF. The DNA of the CDR3 is TGCGCCAGCAGCTTGGGATCCGGAGAAAATGAGCCCCAGCATTTT.

The chain joins TRBV19 to TRBJ1-2; maybe TRBD1 (5 bases). Germline CDR1 is LNHDA and CDR2 is SQIVND (reference sequence). The V gene lost 5 bases and the J gene lost 4 bases, with 17 bases spanning the gap. This CDR3 has 15 residues. This chain's CDR3 is CASSGAGERFYGYTF. The CDR3 DNA follows: TGTGCCAGTAGTGGGGCGGGGGAGCGATTCTATGGCTACACCTTC.

This clone was counted once. The chain combines TRBV10-3 with TRBJ1-2; possibly TRBD1 for D (5 bases). The germline V gene has CDR1 ENHRY and CDR2 SYGVKD. The V gene lost 3 bases and the J gene lost 4 bases, with 21 bases spanning the gap. The CDR3 totals 17 residues. CDR3 region: CAISDSMWKDSSYGYTF. DNA of the CDR3: TGTGCCATCAGTGATAGCATGTGGAAAGACAGTTCCTATGGCTACACCTTC.

The chain combines TRBV5-1 with TRBJ2-5; 13 bases agree with TRBD2. V dropped 2 bases and J dropped 4; count of bases not matched to a gene: 5. CDR3 length equals 16 residues. Per germline, CDR1 SGHRS and CDR2 YFSETQ. The CDR3: CASSLRWTSGGETQYF. The CDR3 region has the DNA TGCGCCAGCAGCTTAAGATGGACTAGCGGGGGAGAGACCCAGTACTTC.

The chain recombines TRBV19 with TRBJ2-1; 12 bases match TRBD2. CDR3 length: 15 amino acids. In germline, CDR1 is LNHDA, CDR2 SQIVND (reference sequence). The V and J ends lost 4 bases and 9 bases, in that order; junction bases with no gene match: 7. This CDR3 reads CASSRLAGVTGEQFF. In nucleotides, the CDR3 is TGTGCCAGTAGTAGACTAGCGGGAGTTACAGGTGAGCAGTTCTTC. Based on the CDR3 plus reference TRBV19 and TRBJ2-1, the full variable domain is DGGITQSPKYLFRKEGQNVTLSCEQNLNHDAMYWYRQDPGQGLRLIYYSQIVNDFQKGDIAEGYSVSREKKESFPLTVTSAQKNPTAFYLCASSRLAGVTGEQFFGPGTRLTVL.

This chain joins TRBV19 and TRBJ1-5, with TRBD1 matching over 7 bases. The CDR3 loop spans 14 amino acids. Germline V gene lookup returns CDR1 LNHDA and CDR2 SQIVND (reference sequence). The junction had 5 bases not matched to a gene; V was cut back by 9 bases and J by 0 bases. CDR3 residues: CASERQGSNQPQHF. The CDR3 DNA sequence: TGTGCCAGCGAACGACAGGGTAGCAATCAGCCCCAGCATTTT.